What follows is one T cell receptor beta chain and its context. This CDR3 comprises 16 residues. Trimming removed 0 bases from V and 4 bases from J; junction bases left unmatched: 5. Looked up from germline, CDR1 is SGHRS and CDR2 is YFSETQ. Indicated time point: blood from clinic visit 5 months post-surgery; TSC patient then seizure free. Only cases whose brain tissue showed the highest T cell transcript signatures were sequenced. Patients received at least one anti-epileptic drug before surgery. These data come from a study of brain T cells in children with intractable seizures. Produced via immunoSEQ multiplex PCR; TCRdb's table is partial and in-frame only. Seen here are about 340,000 clones, roughly 93% observed once, and the top ten hold around 6%.

The receptor was isolated from a boy under two years old with tuberous sclerosis and intractable seizures. The chain employs TRBV5-1 and TRBJ2-5; 11 bases align to TRBD2. Sequencing was performed on peripheral blood, taken around 5 months after surgery. CDR3 sequence (DNA): TGCGCCAGCAGCTTGGCGCTAGCGGGAGGAGGAGAGACCCAGTACTTC. The encoded protein is CASSLALAGGGETQYF.